A selection of T cell receptor beta chains follows, all from one sample in a study of blood T cell repertoires in COVID-19. Here immunoSEQ multiplex PCR was the method, and the copy in TCRdb shows in-frame clones only, minus some. In the table there are some 88,000 clones, roughly nine tenths of which are singletons. Sequenced material: peripheral blood. The receptors stem from a human donor with active COVID-19. The donor label of this sample is uncertain. Each CDR3 is given with its conserved first and last residue. Each record gives: D gene, V gene, J gene, clone size, CDR3 protein, CDR3 DNA. A D gene is named only where the DNA matches it firmly. Clone size is given for some rows only: seen once, a few or many times, or a class if the clone is expanded.

>NA|TRBV5-4|TRBJ2-3|NA
CASSLDRPSTDTQYF
TGTGCCAGCAGCTTGGACAGACCAAGCACAGATACGCAGTATTTT
>NA|TRBV19|TRBJ1-3|NA
CASSYGLGNTIYF
TGTGCCAGTAGTTACGGGTTGGGAAACACCATATATTTT
>TRBD2|TRBV5-4|TRBJ2-5|NA
CASSFSGGVGETQYF
TGTGCCAGCAGCTTTAGCGGGGGGGTTGGAGAGACCCAGTACTTC
>TRBD1|TRBV19|TRBJ1-2|NA
CASSTRQGEDYGYTF
TGTGCCAGTAGTACCCGACAGGGGGAAGACTATGGCTACACCTTC
>NA|TRBV19|TRBJ1-5|NA
CASSIIRILSNQPQHF
TGTGCCAGTAGCATCATCAGGATACTTTCCAATCAGCCCCAGCATTTT
>NA|TRBV7-3|TRBJ2-1|once
CASSLSGDPYNEQFF
TGTGCCAGCAGCTTAAGCGGGGACCCCTACAATGAGCAGTTCTTC
>NA|TRBV7-2|TRBJ2-7|NA
CASSLVQSDYEQYF
TGTGCCAGCAGCTTAGTACAGTCCGACTACGAGCAGTACTTC
>TRBD1|TRBV10-3|TRBJ2-5|NA
CAISRGTDQETQYF
TGTGCCATCAGCCGAGGGACAGACCAAGAGACCCAGTACTTC
>TRBD1|TRBV4-1|TRBJ2-3|NA
CASSQIRGLTPTDTQYF
TGCGCCAGCAGCCAGATCAGGGGGTTGACCCCCACAGATACGCAGTATTTT
>NA|TRBV9|TRBJ2-7|once
CASSPRGEYYEQYF
TGTGCCAGCAGCCCCCGAGGAGAATACTACGAGCAGTACTTC
>NA|TRBV6-2/TRBV6-3|TRBJ1-1|NA
CASSYSTGEAFF
TGTGCCAGCAGTTACTCGACCGGGGAAGCTTTCTTT
>TRBD2|TRBV20-1|TRBJ2-5|few
CSASITGLGEYQYF
TGCAGTGCTAGTATTACGGGACTAGGCGAATACCAGTACTTC
>NA|TRBV23-1|TRBJ2-7|NA
CASSRGTVPYEQYF
TGCGCCAGCAGCCGCGGGACGGTACCCTACGAGCAGTACTTC
>TRBD2|TRBV29-1|TRBJ2-1|NA
CSVEDKLAGGQYNEQFF
TGCAGCGTTGAAGATAAGCTAGCGGGGGGGCAGTACAATGAGCAGTTCTTC
>TRBD1|TRBV6-5|TRBJ2-7|NA
CASTKGQGREQYF
TGTGCCAGCACCAAAGGACAGGGGCGAGAGCAGTACTTC
>TRBD1|TRBV9|TRBJ1-2|NA
CASSVQGDYGYTF
TGTGCCAGCAGCGTACAGGGGGACTATGGCTACACCTTC
>NA|TRBV10-1|TRBJ1-1|NA
CASSDGATMNTEAFF
TGCGCCAGCAGTGACGGAGCAACGATGAACACTGAAGCTTTCTTT
>TRBD2|TRBV4-1|TRBJ2-7|NA
CASSHDLRGSYEQYF
TGCGCCAGCAGCCACGACCTGCGGGGGTCCTACGAGCAGTACTTC